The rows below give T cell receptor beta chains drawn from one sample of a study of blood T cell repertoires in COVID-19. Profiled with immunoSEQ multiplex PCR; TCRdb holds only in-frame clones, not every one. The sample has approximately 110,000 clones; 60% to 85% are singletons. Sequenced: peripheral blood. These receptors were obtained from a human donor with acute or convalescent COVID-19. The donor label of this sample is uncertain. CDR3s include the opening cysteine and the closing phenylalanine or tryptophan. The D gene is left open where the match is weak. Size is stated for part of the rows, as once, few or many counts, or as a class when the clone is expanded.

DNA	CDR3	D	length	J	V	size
TGTGCCAGCAGCCAATCAGCTAGCGGGGGGGCCAATGAGCAGTTCTTC	CASSQSASGGANEQFF	TRBD2	16	TRBJ2-1	TRBV2	few
TGCAGCGTTGATGGACAGGGTGGGACTGAAGCTTTCTTT	CSVDGQGGTEAFF	TRBD1	13	TRBJ1-1	TRBV29-1	-
TGTGCCAGTAGTAGCGGTAACAGGGGTGGGGCCAACGTCCTGACTTTC	CASSSGNRGGANVLTF	TRBD1	16	TRBJ2-6	TRBV19	-
TGCGCCAGCAGCGGCGGGAACTACGAGCAGTACTTC	CASSGGNYEQYF	-	12	TRBJ2-7	TRBV5-1	-
TGCAGCGTTGGGTTCTCGGGCAATCAGCCCCAGCATTTT	CSVGFSGNQPQHF	-	13	TRBJ1-5	TRBV29-1	-
TGTGCCAGCAGCCCCGGGAGGTGGGAGACCCAGTACTTC	CASSPGRWETQYF	TRBD2	13	TRBJ2-5	TRBV3-1/TRBV3-2	-
TGTGCCAGCAGTCCGCAGGGGACCCAAGAGACCCAGTACTTC	CASSPQGTQETQYF	-	14	TRBJ2-5	TRBV6-6	-
TGTGCCAGCAGTGAAGCGTCAGGGCCCAATCAGCCCCAGCATTTT	CASSEASGPNQPQHF	-	15	TRBJ1-5	TRBV6-1	-
TGTGCCAGCAGCCCCGGGACAACCGCTAACTATGGCTACACCTTC	CASSPGTTANYGYTF	-	15	TRBJ1-2	TRBV14	few
TGCGCCAGCAGCCAAGGACGCCGGACGGGGGGCGGGGAAAAACTGTTTTTT	CASSQGRRTGGGEKLFF	-	17	TRBJ1-4	TRBV4-1	-
TGTGCCAGCAGCCAAGGGGGTCGGGGTTCCGACTATGGCTACACCTTC	CASSQGGRGSDYGYTF	-	16	TRBJ1-2	TRBV3-1/TRBV3-2	many
TGCGCCAGCAGCCAACAAACTAGTAAACCGGGGGGTACGCAGTATTTT	CASSQQTSKPGGTQYF	TRBD2	16	TRBJ2-3	TRBV4-1	-
TGTGCCACCAGAGGGGAGGGTAACTATGGCTACACCTTC	CATRGEGNYGYTF	-	13	TRBJ1-2	TRBV24-1	-
TGTGCCAGCAGCGACGGGACAGGGGGCAGTCAGCCCCAGCATTTT	CASSDGTGGSQPQHF	TRBD1	15	TRBJ1-5	TRBV6-5	-
TGTGCCACAGTCGGAGGGAGGGCGACCCAGTACTTC	CATVGGRATQYF	TRBD2	12	TRBJ2-5	TRBV6-5	few
TGTGCCAGCACCGCGACAGTCTCTGGAAACACCATATATTTT	CASTATVSGNTIYF	-	14	TRBJ1-3	TRBV7-2	-
TGCGCCAGCAGCCAAGGGGACGGACGCCGGGAGCAGCCCCAGCATTTT	CASSQGDGRREQPQHF	-	16	TRBJ1-5	TRBV4-1	-
TGCGCCAGCAGCATACAAGACAGGGAAGGTGAGCAGTTCTTC	CASSIQDREGEQFF	TRBD1	14	TRBJ2-1	TRBV5-1	-
TGTGCCAGCAGTTTCACGCGGGGGGGGAGGGGGGCTCAGCCCCAGCATTTT	CASSFTRGGRGAQPQHF	-	17	TRBJ1-5	TRBV28	-
TGCGCCAGCAGCCAAGATGGGAGTACGGGAGCCAAAAACATTCAGTACTTC	CASSQDGSTGAKNIQYF	-	17	TRBJ2-4	TRBV4-1	-
TGCGCCAGCAGCTTGGGGCGAGGCGGGGGTTGGGCAATGGAGACCCAGTACTTC	CASSLGRGGGWAMETQYF	TRBD2	18	TRBJ2-5	TRBV5-1	-
TGTGCCAGCAGCTTTTTGACTAGCGGGGGGCAAGAGACCCAGTACTTC	CASSFLTSGGQETQYF	TRBD2	16	TRBJ2-5	TRBV5-6	-
TGTGCCAGCAGCGTAGGGCGGGTGGGGAACACTGAAGCTTTCTTT	CASSVGRVGNTEAFF	-	15	TRBJ1-1	TRBV9	-
TGTGCCAGCAGTGGCGGGACAGGGAGTTTGGCTTTCTTT	CASSGGTGSLAFF	TRBD1	13	TRBJ1-1	TRBV12-3/TRBV12-4	-
TGCGCCAGCAGCTCCGGGACAGGGATTGAAGCTTTCTTT	CASSSGTGIEAFF	TRBD1	13	TRBJ1-1	TRBV10-2	-
TGTGCCTGGAGTGTTGAGGGAGGACTCAATCAGCCCCAGCATTTT	CAWSVEGGLNQPQHF	-	15	TRBJ1-5	TRBV30	once
TGTGCCAGCAGCTTAAGCGCAGGGATCGATTCACCCCTCCACTTT	CASSLSAGIDSPLHF	-	15	TRBJ1-6	TRBV13	once
TGTGCCTGGAGTTTTCGGAATTCACCCCTCCACTTT	CAWSFRNSPLHF	-	12	TRBJ1-6	TRBV30	-
TGTGCTAGTGGTTTGGTTTTAGGGACAGATGACACTGAAGCTTTCTTT	CASGLVLGTDDTEAFF	TRBD1	16	TRBJ1-1	TRBV12-5	-
TGTGCCAGTAGATCAGCGGGGCACGAGACCCAGTACTTC	CASRSAGHETQYF	TRBD2	13	TRBJ2-5	TRBV19	-
TGTGCCAGCGAGGGATTGGGGATTAATTCACCCCTCCACTTT	CASEGLGINSPLHF	-	14	TRBJ1-6	TRBV2	-
TGTGCCAGCAGTGAGTCCGTCACTAGCACAGATACGCAGTATTTT	CASSESVTSTDTQYF	-	15	TRBJ2-3	TRBV25-1	-
TGTGCCAGCAGCCCAGGGGGGACAGTGAACACTGAAGCTTTCTTT	CASSPGGTVNTEAFF	TRBD1	15	TRBJ1-1	TRBV9	-
TGTGCCAGCAGCCTTTCCGGGACAGGCCCCTACGAGCAGTACTTC	CASSLSGTGPYEQYF	TRBD1	15	TRBJ2-7	TRBV7-2	-
TGTGCCAGTAGTGGACAGGGTTTCAGTTCACCCCTCCACTTT	CASSGQGFSSPLHF	TRBD1	14	TRBJ1-6	TRBV19	-
TGTGCCAGCAGCTCGATGCCCGGGAGGAGCACAGATACGCAGTATTTT	CASSSMPGRSTDTQYF	TRBD2	16	TRBJ2-3	TRBV11-2	-
TGTGCCTGGAGTCTGTTCGGACAGTATAATTCACCCCTCCACTTT	CAWSLFGQYNSPLHF	-	15	TRBJ1-6	TRBV30	-